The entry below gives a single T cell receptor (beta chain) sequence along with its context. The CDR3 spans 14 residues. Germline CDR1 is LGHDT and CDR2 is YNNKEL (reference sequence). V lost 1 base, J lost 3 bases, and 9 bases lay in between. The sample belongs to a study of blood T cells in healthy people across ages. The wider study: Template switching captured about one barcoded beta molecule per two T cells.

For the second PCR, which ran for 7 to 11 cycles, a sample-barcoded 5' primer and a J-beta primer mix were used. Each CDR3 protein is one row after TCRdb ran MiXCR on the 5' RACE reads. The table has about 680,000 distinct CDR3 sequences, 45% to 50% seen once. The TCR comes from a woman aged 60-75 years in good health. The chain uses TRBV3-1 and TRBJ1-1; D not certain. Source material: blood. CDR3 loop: CASSQGDLDTEAFF. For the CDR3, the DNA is TGTGCCAGCAGCCAAGGGGATTTGGACACTGAAGCTTTCTTT.